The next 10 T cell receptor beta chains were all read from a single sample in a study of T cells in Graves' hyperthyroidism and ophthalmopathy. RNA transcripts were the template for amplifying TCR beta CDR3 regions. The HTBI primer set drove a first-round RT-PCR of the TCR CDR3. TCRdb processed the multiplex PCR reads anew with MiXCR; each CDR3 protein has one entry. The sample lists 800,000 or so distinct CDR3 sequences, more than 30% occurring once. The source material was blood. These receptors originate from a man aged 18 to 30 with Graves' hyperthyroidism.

This chain's CDR3 is CATSDLIGDTQYF. The CDR3 DNA reads TGTGCCACCAGTGATTTGATAGGGGATACGCAGTATTTT. V is TRBV24-1 and J is TRBJ2-3; no definite D call. CDR3 length: 13 amino acids. CDR1 and CDR2 from the germline V gene are KGHDR and SFDVKD. Trimming removed 0 bases from V and 6 bases from J, with 6 bases in between.

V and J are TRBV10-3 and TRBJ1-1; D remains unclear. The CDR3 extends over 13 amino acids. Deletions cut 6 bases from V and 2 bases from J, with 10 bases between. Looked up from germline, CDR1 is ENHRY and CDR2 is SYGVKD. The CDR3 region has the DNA TGTGCCATCAGAGAAGGAGGAAACACTGAAGCTTTCTTT. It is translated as CAIREGGNTEAFF.

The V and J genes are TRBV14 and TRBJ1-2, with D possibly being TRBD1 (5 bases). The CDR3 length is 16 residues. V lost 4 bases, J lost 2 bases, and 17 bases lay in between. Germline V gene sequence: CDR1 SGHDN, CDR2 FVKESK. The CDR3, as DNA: TGTGCCAGCAGCCCGGAGTGGGGACGGGGGAACTATGGCTACACCTTC. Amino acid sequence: CASSPEWGRGNYGYTF. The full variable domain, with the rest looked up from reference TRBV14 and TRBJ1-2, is EAGVTQFPSHSVIEKGQTVTLRCDPISGHDNLYWYRRVMGKEIKFLLHFVKESKQDESGMPNNRFLAERTGGTYSTLKVQPAELEDSGVYFCASSPEWGRGNYGYTFGSGTRLTVV.

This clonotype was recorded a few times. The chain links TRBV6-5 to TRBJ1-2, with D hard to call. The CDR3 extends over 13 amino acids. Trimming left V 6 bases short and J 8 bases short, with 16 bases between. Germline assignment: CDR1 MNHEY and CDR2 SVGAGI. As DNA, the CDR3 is TGTGCCAGCAGCACTACGATTACTGCGGGCTACACCTTC. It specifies CASSTTITAGYTF.

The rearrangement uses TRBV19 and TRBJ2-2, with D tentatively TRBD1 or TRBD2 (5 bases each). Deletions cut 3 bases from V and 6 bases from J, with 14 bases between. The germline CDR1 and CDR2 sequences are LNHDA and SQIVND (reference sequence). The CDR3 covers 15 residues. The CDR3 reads CASSMGVAPAGELFF. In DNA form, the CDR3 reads TGTGCCAGTAGTATGGGGGTAGCACCGGCCGGGGAGCTGTTTTTT. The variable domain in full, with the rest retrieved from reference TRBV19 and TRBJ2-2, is DGGITQSPKYLFRKEGQNVTLSCEQNLNHDAMYWYRQDPGQGLRLIYYSQIVNDFQKGDIAEGYSVSREKKESFPLTVTSAQKNPTAFYLCASSMGVAPAGELFFGEGSRLTVL.

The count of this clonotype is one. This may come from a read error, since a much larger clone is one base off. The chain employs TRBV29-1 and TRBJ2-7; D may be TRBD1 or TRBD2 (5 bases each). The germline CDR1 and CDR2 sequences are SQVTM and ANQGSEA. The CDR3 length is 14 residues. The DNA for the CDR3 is TGCAGCGTTGGGGGCCCGGGGCTACAATACGAGCAGTGCTTC. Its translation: CSVGGPGLQYEQCF.

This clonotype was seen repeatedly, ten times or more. CDR3: CASSWRFSYEQYF. The CDR3 DNA is TGTGCCAGCAGCTGGAGGTTCTCCTACGAGCAGTACTTC. This sequence joins TRBV11-1 and TRBJ2-7, with a weak D call TRBD2 (5 bases). The CDR3 is made up of 13 amino acids. Germline assignment: CDR1 SGHAT and CDR2 FQDESV (reference sequence). Between the trimmed V and J ends, which lost 4 bases and 0 bases, there was a span of 7 bases.

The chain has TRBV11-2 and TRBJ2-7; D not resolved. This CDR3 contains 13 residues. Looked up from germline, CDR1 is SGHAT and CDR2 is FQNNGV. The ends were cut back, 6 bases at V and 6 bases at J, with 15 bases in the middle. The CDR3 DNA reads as TGTGCCAGCAGGGCCCGGGCCGATGGCGAGCAGTACTTC. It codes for CASRARADGEQYF.

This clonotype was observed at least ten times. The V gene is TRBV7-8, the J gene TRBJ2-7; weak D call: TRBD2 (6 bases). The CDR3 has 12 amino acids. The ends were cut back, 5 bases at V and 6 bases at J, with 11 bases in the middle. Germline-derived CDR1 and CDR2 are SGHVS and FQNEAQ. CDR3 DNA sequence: TGTGCCAGCAGCGGTATAGCGGTCGAGCAGTACTTC. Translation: CASSGIAVEQYF.

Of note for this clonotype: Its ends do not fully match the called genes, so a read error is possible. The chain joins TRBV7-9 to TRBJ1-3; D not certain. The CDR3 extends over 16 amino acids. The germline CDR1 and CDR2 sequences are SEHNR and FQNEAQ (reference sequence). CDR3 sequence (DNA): TGCGCCAGCAGCCAAGAATTCTATAGCTCTGGAAACACCATATATTTT. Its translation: CASSQEFYSSGNTIYF.